The next 30 T cell receptor beta chains were all read from a single sample in a study of OX40 agonist ivuxolimab in advanced cancers. The assay was immunoSEQ multiplex PCR, and TCRdb's table has in-frame clones only and misses some. Among around 100,000 clones listed, 90% to 95% were seen once. The material was CD4+ or CD8+ T cells sorted from blood, obtained in a trial of the OX40 agonist ivuxolimab. The receptor source for this set is an adult with an advanced solid tumor such as melanoma, head and neck, liver or kidney cancer.

This clone appeared once. The rearrangement uses TRBV18 and TRBJ2-1; D gene ambiguous. This CDR3 spans 13 amino acids. V was pared by 10 bases and J by 4 bases, with 14 bases between. The germline V gene has CDR1 KGHSH and CDR2 LQKENI. CDR3 sequence (DNA): TGTGCCACCCAACCGGGCCTTTACAATGAGCAGTTCTTC. Translated: CATQPGLYNEQFF.

The rearrangement links TRBV10-3 to TRBJ1-5, with TRBD1 matching 7 bases. Germline lookup yields CDR1 ENHRY and CDR2 SYGVKD. V shed 5 bases, J shed 5 bases, and the junction held 3 bases outside the gene matches. The CDR3 length is 13 residues. This CDR3 reads CAISPGQYQPQHF. In nucleotides, the CDR3 is TGTGCCATCAGTCCGGGACAGTATCAGCCCCAGCATTTT.

The CDR3 sequence: CASSELTGTGIRTDTQYF. The CDR3 nucleotides read TGTGCCAGCAGTGAATTGACCGGGACAGGGATCCGCACAGATACGCAGTATTTT. The chain is built from TRBV6-1 and TRBJ2-3; 9 positions agree with TRBD1. The germline V gene has CDR1 MNHNS and CDR2 SASEGT. The V gene end was trimmed by 2 bases and the J gene end by 1 base; junction bases not matched to a gene: 10. CDR3 size: 18 residues.

This rearrangement joins TRBV2 to TRBJ2-5; a weak D match, TRBD2 (5 bases). This CDR3 is 11 amino acids long. The germline CDR1 and CDR2 sequences are SNHLY and FYNNEI. V was cut by 5 bases and J by 5 bases, with 6 bases left in between. The CDR3 loop reads CASSSGETQYF. Here the CDR3 DNA reads TGTGCCAGCAGTTCGGGGGAGACCCAGTACTTC.

This clone has just one count. J is TRBJ2-5 and V is TRBV18; 14 bases map to TRBD2. This CDR3 spans 15 amino acids. V was pared by 5 bases and J by 6 bases, with 5 bases of the junction left unmatched. Germline assignment: CDR1 KGHSH and CDR2 LQKENI. The chain's CDR3 is CASSTGTSGSQTQYF. The CDR3 region has the DNA TGTGCCAGCTCAACCGGGACTAGCGGGAGTCAGACCCAGTACTTC.

This clone has just one count. The chain couples TRBV21-1 to TRBJ2-3; TRBD1 is the table's D call and was not checked against the DNA. TRBV21-1 is tagged as a pseudogene. The CDR3 consists of 16 residues. CDR3 nucleotide sequence: TGTGCCAGCAGCAAACGGGTGGCAGGGAAGGCAGATACGCAGTATTTT. This sequence encodes CASSKRVAGKADTQYF.

The chain carries TRBV7-3 and TRBJ2-3, with D unclear. V lost 10 bases to trimming and J lost 4 bases, with 24 bases between them. Germline CDR1 and CDR2: SGHTA and FQGTGA. The CDR3 sequence is 16 residues long. The CDR3 reads CATMPIGIPAPDTQYF. CDR3 bases: TGTGCCACCATGCCGATAGGGATCCCTGCGCCAGATACGCAGTATTTT.

This chain links TRBV28 with TRBJ1-6; the D is unclear. The CDR3 runs 12 residues. CDR1 is MDHEN and CDR2 is SYDVKM in the germline V gene. Trimming left V 4 bases short and J 10 bases short, with 8 bases between. CDR3 protein: CASSSLGSPLHF. CDR3 nucleotides: TGTGCCAGCAGTTCCTTAGGGTCACCCCTCCACTTT. The full variable domain, completed using reference TRBV28 and TRBJ1-6, is DVKVTQSSRYLVKRTGEKVFLECVQDMDHENMFWYRQDPGLGLRLIYFSYDVKMKEKGDIPEGYSVSREKKERFSLILESASTNQTSMYLCASSSLGSPLHFGNGTRLTVT.

The chain is built from TRBV18 and TRBJ1-2; D gene unclear. The CDR3 totals 13 residues. Germline lookup yields CDR1 KGHSH and CDR2 LQKENI. The ends were cut back, 5 bases at V and 8 bases at J, with 15 bases in the middle. The CDR3 sequence is CASSMEGGDGYTF. The CDR3 DNA reads as TGTGCCAGCTCAATGGAGGGAGGCGACGGCTACACCTTC.

V is TRBV15 and J is TRBJ1-3, with D hard to call. V gave up 6 bases and J gave up 0 bases, with 12 bases separating them. CDR1 is LNHNV and CDR2 is YYDKDF in the germline V gene (reference sequence). The CDR3 is made up of 15 amino acids. CDR3 sequence reads: CATSREGNSGNTIYF. The DNA for the CDR3 is TGTGCCACCAGTCGTGAGGGAAACTCTGGAAACACCATATATTTT.

The gene calls are TRBV6-6 and TRBJ2-7; TRBD1 matches 9 bases. After removal of 4 bases from V and 3 bases from J, the junction contained 7 bases not matched to a gene. The CDR3 consists of 15 residues. Germline lookup yields CDR1 MNHNY and CDR2 SVGAGI (reference sequence). The CDR3 region has the DNA TGTGCCAGCAGTTCCTCCGGGACAGGGTACTACGAGCAGTACTTC. Protein product: CASSSSGTGYYEQYF.

The count of this clone is one. The chain joins TRBV4-3 to TRBJ2-3; maybe TRBD1 (6 bases). This CDR3 region has 15 residues. Per germline, CDR1 LGHNA and CDR2 YSLEER. V lost 1 base and J 2 bases, leaving 10 bases between the germline ends. Written as DNA, the CDR3 is TGCGCCAGCAGCCAAGCCCAGGGGCCCACAGATACGCAGTATTTT. Translated: CASSQAQGPTDTQYF.

The V call is TRBV7-6, the J call TRBJ2-1, with D perhaps TRBD1 (5 bases). Trimming removed 1 base from V and 4 bases from J, with 11 bases in between. This CDR3 comprises 15 residues. Germline CDR1 reads SGHVS; CDR2 reads FNYEAQ. The CDR3 DNA sequence: TGTGCCAGCAGCTTAGGGGGCAGATTATACAATGAGCAGTTCTTC. The encoded protein is CASSLGGRLYNEQFF.

This chain joins TRBV5-6 and TRBJ1-5; no clear D. The CDR3 totals 15 residues. The ends were cut back, 3 bases at V and 1 base at J, with 11 bases in the middle. Germline CDR1 and CDR2: SGHDT and YYEEEE. CDR3 in amino acids: CASSSGGQSNQPQHF. The DNA of the CDR3 is TGTGCCAGCAGCTCCGGCGGGCAGAGCAATCAGCCCCAGCATTTT.

This clone was seen once. The chain is built from TRBV4-2 and TRBJ2-5; 10 bases match TRBD1. After removal of 1 base from V and 6 bases from J, the junction contained 8 bases not matched to a gene. The CDR3 extends over 16 amino acids. Germline assignment: CDR1 LGHNA and CDR2 YNFKEQ. The CDR3 sequence: CASSQAGTGAGKTQYF. The CDR3 DNA reads as TGTGCCAGCAGCCAAGCAGGGACAGGGGCGGGAAAGACCCAGTACTTC.

Here the CDR3 DNA reads TGTGCCAGCAGCTTGGCCGGGAATGAGCAGTTCTTC. Translating gives CASSLAGNEQFF. V usage is TRBV5-4 and J usage is TRBJ2-1; D is unclear. Trimming shortened V by 0 bases and J by 7 bases, and 5 bases separated the two germline ends. The germline V gene has CDR1 SGHNT and CDR2 YYREEE (reference sequence). The CDR3 covers 12 residues.

The chain joins TRBV11-2 to TRBJ2-5; 8 bases align to TRBD1. There are 16 residues in the CDR3. Germline V gene data show CDR1 as SGHAT and CDR2 as FQNNGV. With V trimmed by 5 bases and J by 5 bases, 13 bases remained unmatched. The CDR3 loop reads CASSPGGQGAFETQYF. Here the CDR3 DNA reads TGTGCCAGCAGCCCTGGGGGGCAGGGGGCATTTGAGACCCAGTACTTC.

The chain is built from TRBV18 and TRBJ2-5, with D possibly matching TRBD1 (5 bases). Per germline, CDR1 KGHSH and CDR2 LQKENI. V was shortened by 3 bases and J by 0 bases, with 8 bases between the two germline ends. This CDR3 region has 14 residues. DNA for the CDR3: TGTGCCAGCTCACCGACAGATTACCAAGAGACCCAGTACTTC. This codes for CASSPTDYQETQYF.

The chain couples TRBV2 to TRBJ2-3, with D perhaps TRBD1 or TRBD2 (5 bases each). The CDR3 length is 15 residues. Germline CDR1 is SNHLY and CDR2 is FYNNEI. V lost 4 bases and J 8 bases, leaving 19 bases between the germline ends. CDR3 protein: CASSVTRDRLFTQYF. CDR3 DNA: TGTGCCAGCAGTGTCACACGGGACCGTTTGTTTACGCAGTATTTT.

This chain joins TRBV6-4 and TRBJ2-7; 11 nucleotides agree with TRBD2. Germline V gene lookup returns CDR1 MRHNA and CDR2 SNTAGT. This CDR3 has 16 residues. Trimming at V came to 4 bases and at J to 2 bases, leaving 7 bases not matched to a gene. The CDR3 nucleotides are TGTGCCAGCAGTGGAACTAGCGGGAGAACCGCCTACGAGCAGTACTTC. This sequence encodes CASSGTSGRTAYEQYF.

The chain recombines TRBV7-9 with TRBJ2-5, with 7 positions matching TRBD2. The CDR3 extends over 14 amino acids. The trim removed 2 bases at V and 5 bases at J, leaving 5 bases unmatched. From germline, CDR1 is SEHNR and CDR2 FQNEAQ (reference sequence). CDR3 in DNA: TGTGCCAGCAGCTTAACTAGCGTCCGGGAGACCCAGTACTTC. Translating gives CASSLTSVRETQYF.

The chain has TRBV10-3 and TRBJ2-7; 7 bases agree with TRBD1. This CDR3 has 14 amino acids. Germline loops: CDR1 ENHRY, CDR2 SYGVKD. Unmatched junction bases numbered 9, after V lost 10 bases and J lost 0 bases. This CDR3 reads CATNRGMISYEQYF. CDR3 DNA sequence: TGTGCCACCAACAGGGGTATGATCTCCTACGAGCAGTACTTC.

The chain couples TRBV5-4 to TRBJ2-7; 10 bases map to TRBD2. V dropped 2 bases and J dropped 4; count of bases not matched to a gene: 9. Germline-derived CDR1 and CDR2 are SGHNT and YYREEE (reference sequence). The CDR3 spans 16 residues. The CDR3 DNA reads as TGTGCCAGCAGCTTAGGCTCTAGCGGGAGCTTTTACGAGCAGTACTTC. As protein: CASSLGSSGSFYEQYF.

The CDR3, as DNA: TGTGCCAGCAGTTACGGGCAGACCAACACTGAAGCTTTCTTT. It specifies CASSYGQTNTEAFF. The rearrangement uses TRBV6-5 and TRBJ1-1; D not certain. The ends were cut back, 2 bases at V and 2 bases at J, with 9 bases in the middle. The CDR3 sequence is 14 residues long. CDR1 is MNHEY, CDR2 SVGAGI, per germline.

V usage is TRBV28 and J usage is TRBJ1-5; no definite D call. The CDR3 consists of 13 residues. The ends were cut back, 6 bases at V and 0 bases at J, with 6 bases in the middle. Germline V gene lookup returns CDR1 MDHEN and CDR2 SYDVKM. CDR3 in amino acids: CASSSSSNQPQHF. Here the CDR3 DNA reads TGTGCCAGCAGCAGCTCTAGCAATCAGCCCCAGCATTTT.

V gene TRBV6-6 combines with J gene TRBJ2-4; D is possibly TRBD2 (6 bases). The CDR3 contains 16 residues. Per germline, CDR1 MNHNY and CDR2 SVGAGI (reference sequence). With 2 bases removed from V and 5 bases from J, the gap between germline ends came to 16 bases. The CDR3 loop reads CASSYVGTGTENIQYF. The CDR3 nucleotides are TGTGCCAGCAGTTACGTCGGGACTGGGACTGAAAACATTCAGTACTTC.

V is TRBV9 and J is TRBJ2-5; a weak D match, TRBD1 (7 bases). Deletions cut 0 bases from V and 0 bases from J, with 12 bases between. CDR1 SGDLS and CDR2 YYNGEE come from the germline V gene. The CDR3 runs 16 residues. The CDR3 spells CASSVDSGGNQETQYF. The CDR3 nucleotides read TGTGCCAGCAGCGTAGATTCAGGGGGGAACCAAGAGACCCAGTACTTC.

In regard to this clone: The sample has other DNA sequences that encode this CDR3 too. The chain couples TRBV5-1 to TRBJ2-1, with 8 positions matching TRBD2. Germline CDR1 is SGHRS and CDR2 is YFSETQ. J was trimmed by 1 base and V by 2 bases; bases with no gene match: 2. The CDR3 contains 15 residues. CDR3 in amino acids: CASSLTSGSYNEQFF. The CDR3 bases are TGCGCCAGCAGCTTAACTAGCGGATCCTACAATGAGCAGTTCTTC.

The chain joins TRBV7-2 to TRBJ2-3; D gene unclear. CDR1 is SGHTA, CDR2 FQGNSA, per germline. This CDR3 has 14 amino acids. The V end lost 1 base, the J end lost 6 bases, and 11 bases lay between the germline ends. The DNA of the CDR3 is TGTGCCAGCAGCTTAGGGTCCCTGACTGATACGCAGTATTTT. This encodes CASSLGSLTDTQYF. The full variable domain, its missing parts supplied by reference TRBV7-2 and TRBJ2-3, is GAGVSQSPSNKVTEKGKDVELRCDPISGHTALYWYRQSLGQGLEFLIYFQGNSAPDKSGLPSDRFSAERTGGSVSTLTIQRTQQEDSAVYLCASSLGSLTDTQYFGPGTRLTVL.

Regarding this clone: Other DNA sequences within the sample encode an identical CDR3. The rearrangement joins TRBV29-1 to TRBJ1-2; D call uncertain. Trimming stripped 3 bases from V and 10 bases from J, with 9 bases between. CDR1 SQVTM and CDR2 ANQGSEA come from the germline V gene. The CDR3 length is 10 residues. CDR3: CSVEKGSYTF. CDR3 DNA: TGCAGCGTTGAGAAGGGTTCCTACACCTTC.